The following is a T cell receptor (beta chain) sequence with its context. Only in-frame clones appear in the TCRdb table, and some are missing; sequencing was by immunoSEQ multiplex PCR. This table holds roughly 490,000 clones, 75% to 85% found once. This sample was taken from a study of shared clonotypes between healthy human individuals. Trimming removed 6 bases at V and 4 bases at J, with 17 bases between. There are 15 residues in the CDR3. Germline V gives CDR1 SGHTA, CDR2 FQGTGA. The sample taken for sequencing was PBMCs. The TCR sequence derives from a woman aged 40 to 49 in good health. Some clones in this sample may be carry-over from other donors' samples. The chain recombines TRBV7-3 with TRBJ2-3; D not resolved. CDR3 sequence: CASSPSRSSADTQYF. CDR3 bases: TGTGCCAGCAGTCCGTCGCGTTCGTCGGCAGATACGCAGTATTTT.